This entry lists 5 T cell receptor beta chains sequenced from one sample in a study of T cells in Graves' hyperthyroidism and ophthalmopathy. Amplification of TCR beta CDR3 regions used RNA as the template. The HTBI primer set drove a first-round RT-PCR of the TCR CDR3. TCRdb reprocessed the multiplex PCR reads with MiXCR, giving one entry per CDR3 protein. The sample shows about 250,000 distinct CDR3 sequences, over 20% of them seen only once. The sequencing input was blood. All receptors derive from a woman aged 35 to 49 with Graves' ophthalmopathy.

This clonotype was observed at least ten times. This rearrangement joins TRBV20-1 to TRBJ2-5, with D possibly matching TRBD1 (5 bases). V lost 5 bases and J lost 1, with 8 bases in between. CDR1 DFQATT and CDR2 SNEGSKA come from the germline V gene (reference sequence). The CDR3 runs to 12 residues. CDR3 in amino acids: CSAPTVQETQYF. The CDR3 bases are TGCAGTGCTCCGACAGTCCAAGAGACCCAGTACTTC.

This clonotype has ten or more counts. This chain connects TRBV11-1 to TRBJ2-5, with TRBD1 identical over 8 bases. The CDR3 runs to 15 residues. CDR1 is SGHAT and CDR2 is FQDESV in the germline V gene (reference sequence). V lost 5 bases to trimming and J lost 5 bases; unmatched junction nucleotides: 10. The CDR3 loop is CASSRWGQAGETQYF. In nucleotides, the CDR3 is TGTGCCAGCAGCCGATGGGGACAGGCAGGGGAGACCCAGTACTTC.

This clonotype was seen at least ten times. J is TRBJ2-5 and V is TRBV28; TRBD1 matches at 9 bases. The CDR3 runs 15 residues. J lost 5 bases, V lost 6 bases, and 10 bases had no gene match. Germline V CDR1 and CDR2: MDHEN, SYDVKM. CDR3 sequence (DNA): TGTGCCAGCAGCTCCGGGACAGGGTTCGGGGAGACCCAGTACTTC. It translates to CASSSGTGFGETQYF. Full variable domain (remainder filled in from reference TRBV28 and TRBJ2-5): DVKVTQSSRYLVKRTGEKVFLECVQDMDHENMFWYRQDPGLGLRLIYFSYDVKMKEKGDIPEGYSVSREKKERFSLILESASTNQTSMYLCASSSGTGFGETQYFGPGTRLLVL.

The sample holds many counts of this clonotype. J is TRBJ2-4 and V is TRBV27, with D maybe TRBD2 (5 bases). The CDR3 runs 13 residues. Trimming shortened V by 3 bases and J by 5 bases, and 8 bases separated the two germline ends. The V gene's germline CDR1 is MNHEY and CDR2 SMNVEV (reference sequence). CDR3 sequence (DNA): TGTGCCAGCAGTTTCCGGGGTGAAAACATTCAGTACTTC. Protein: CASSFRGENIQYF.

The rearrangement links TRBV4-3 to TRBJ2-5; 7 bases align to TRBD2. CDR1 and CDR2 from the germline V gene are LGHNA and YSLEER. The V and J ends lost 0 bases and 1 base, in that order; junction bases with no gene match: 5. The CDR3 length is 16 residues. CDR3 region: CASSQELGGSQETQYF. The CDR3 DNA is TGCGCCAGCAGCCAAGAGCTAGGCGGGAGCCAAGAGACCCAGTACTTC.